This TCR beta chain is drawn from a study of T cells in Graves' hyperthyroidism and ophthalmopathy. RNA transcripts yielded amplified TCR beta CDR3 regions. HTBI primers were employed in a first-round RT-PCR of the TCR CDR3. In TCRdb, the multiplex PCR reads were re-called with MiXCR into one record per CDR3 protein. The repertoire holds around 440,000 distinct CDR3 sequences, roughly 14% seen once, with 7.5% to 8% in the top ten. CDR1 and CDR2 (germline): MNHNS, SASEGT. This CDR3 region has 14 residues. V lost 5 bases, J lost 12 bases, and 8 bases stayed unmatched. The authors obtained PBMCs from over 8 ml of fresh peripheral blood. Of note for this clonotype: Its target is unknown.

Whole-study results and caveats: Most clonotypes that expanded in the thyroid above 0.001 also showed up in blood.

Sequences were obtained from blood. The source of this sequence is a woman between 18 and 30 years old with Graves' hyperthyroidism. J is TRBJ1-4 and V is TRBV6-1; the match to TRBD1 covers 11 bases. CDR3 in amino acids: CASSWGQGVGELFF. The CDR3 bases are TGTGCCAGCAGTTGGGGACAGGGGGTGGGGGAACTGTTTTTT.